Included here is one TCR delta chain sequence, with context. No antigen is known for it. A far larger clone is only one base removed, so a read error is likely. This CDR3 is also generated by other DNA sequences in the sample. TCRdb called clones from the multiplex PCR reads again using CATT. The table shows about 89,000 delta-chain clones, with approximately 1.4% occurring only once. This sample was included in a study of γδ T cells in repeated Plasmodium falciparum infection. Broader study findings: Vdelta2-negative gammadelta repertoires, largely Vdelta1+, seemingly showed infection-driven waves of new clonal selection. Donors in Mali lived in a small rural village, largely one ethnic group.

The CDR3 is 16 residues long. The germline V gene encodes CDR1 GEAIGNYY and CDR2 EKD. With 0 bases clipped from V and 2 bases from J, the junction kept 8 bases outside the gene matches. Vgamma9/Vdelta2+ and Vdelta2-negative gammadelta T cells were flow-sorted from PBMC for bulk sequencing. The sample consisted of gamma-delta T cells from blood. The chain joins TRDV2 to TRDJ1, with 7 bases fitting TRDD3. The J gene was not available in TCRdb and was assigned here by matching the DNA to germline segments. The sequence was obtained from a pool of human donors (malaria-infected and uninfected, not separated). For the CDR3, the DNA is TGTGCCTGTGACACCATCGGGGGATCTGCTACCGATAAACTCATCTTT. Its translation is CACDTIGGSATDKLIF.